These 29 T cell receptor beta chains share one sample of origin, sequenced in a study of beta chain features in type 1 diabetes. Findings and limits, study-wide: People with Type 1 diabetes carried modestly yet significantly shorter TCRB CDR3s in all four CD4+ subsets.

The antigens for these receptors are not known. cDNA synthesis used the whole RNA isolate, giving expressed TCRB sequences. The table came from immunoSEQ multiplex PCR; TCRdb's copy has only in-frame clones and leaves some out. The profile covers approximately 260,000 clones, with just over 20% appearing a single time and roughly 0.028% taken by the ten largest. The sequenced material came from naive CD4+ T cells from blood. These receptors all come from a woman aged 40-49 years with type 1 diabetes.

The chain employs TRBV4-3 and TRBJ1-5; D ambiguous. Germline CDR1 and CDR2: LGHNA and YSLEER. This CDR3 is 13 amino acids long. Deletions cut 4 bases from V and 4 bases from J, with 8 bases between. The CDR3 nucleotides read TGCGCCAGCAGCCCAACAGCTAATCAGCCCCAGCATTTT. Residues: CASSPTANQPQHF.

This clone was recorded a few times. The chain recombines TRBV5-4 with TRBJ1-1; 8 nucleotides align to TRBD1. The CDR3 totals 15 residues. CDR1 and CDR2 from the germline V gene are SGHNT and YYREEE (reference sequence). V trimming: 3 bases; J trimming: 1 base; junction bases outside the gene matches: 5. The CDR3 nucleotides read TGTGCCAGCAGCTCCCCACAGGGGGAGAACACTGAAGCTTTCTTT. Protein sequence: CASSSPQGENTEAFF.

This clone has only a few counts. CDR3 DNA sequence: TGTGCCAGCAGCTCCGGGACTAGCGGGAGGGCCAGAAATGAGCAGTTCTTC. Amino acid sequence: CASSSGTSGRARNEQFF. The rearrangement joins TRBV5-4 to TRBJ2-1; 16 bases map to TRBD2. Losses at the gene ends were 3 bases for V and 7 bases for J; bases not matched to a gene: 7. In germline, CDR1 is SGHNT, CDR2 YYREEE (reference sequence). This CDR3 has 17 amino acids. The entire variable domain, with the rest obtained from reference TRBV5-4 and TRBJ2-1, is as follows: ETGVTQSPTHLIKTRGQQVTLRCSSQSGHNTVSWYQQALGQGPQFIFQYYREEENGRGNFPPRFSGLQFPNYSSELNVNALELDDSALYLCASSSGTSGRARNEQFFGPGTRLTVL.

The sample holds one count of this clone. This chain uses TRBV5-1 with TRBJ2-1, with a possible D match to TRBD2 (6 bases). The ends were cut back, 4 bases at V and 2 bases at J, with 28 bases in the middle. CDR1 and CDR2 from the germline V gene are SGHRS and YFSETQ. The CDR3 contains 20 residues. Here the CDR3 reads CASSLDRGSFPGAAYNEQFF. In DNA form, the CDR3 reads TGCGCCAGCAGCCTTGACCGAGGGAGCTTTCCGGGAGCGGCCTACAATGAGCAGTTCTTC.

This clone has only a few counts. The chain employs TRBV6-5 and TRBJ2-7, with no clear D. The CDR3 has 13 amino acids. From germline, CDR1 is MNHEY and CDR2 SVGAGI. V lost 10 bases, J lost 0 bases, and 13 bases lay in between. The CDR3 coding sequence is TGTGCCAACCCAAACATGTTCTCCTACGAGCAGTACTTC. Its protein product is CANPNMFSYEQYF.

CDR3 coding DNA: TGTGCCAGCAGTTCGGGATTTTATGGCTACACCTTC. As protein: CASSSGFYGYTF. The J gene is TRBJ1-2, the V gene TRBV2; D remains ambiguous. Germline-derived CDR1 and CDR2 are SNHLY and FYNNEI. The CDR3 contains 12 residues. Between the trimmed V and J ends, which lost 5 bases and 5 bases, there was a span of 9 bases. The full variable domain, completed using reference TRBV2 and TRBJ1-2, is EPEVTQTPSHQVTQMGQEVILRCVPISNHLYFYWYRQILGQKVEFLVSFYNNEISEKSEIFDDQFSVERPDGSNFTLKIRSTKLEDSAMYFCASSSGFYGYTFGSGTRLTVV.

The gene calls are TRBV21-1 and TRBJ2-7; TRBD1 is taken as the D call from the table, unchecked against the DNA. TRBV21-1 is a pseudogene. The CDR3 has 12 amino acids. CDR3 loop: CASSRGLHEQYF. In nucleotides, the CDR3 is TGTGCCAGCAGCAGGGGCCTCCACGAGCAGTACTTC.

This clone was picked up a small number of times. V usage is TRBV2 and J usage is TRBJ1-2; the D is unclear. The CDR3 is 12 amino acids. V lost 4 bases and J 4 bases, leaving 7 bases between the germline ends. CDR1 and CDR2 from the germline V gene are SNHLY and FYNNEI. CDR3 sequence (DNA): TGTGCCAGCAGTGTGGCCGCCTATGGCTACACCTTC. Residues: CASSVAAYGYTF.

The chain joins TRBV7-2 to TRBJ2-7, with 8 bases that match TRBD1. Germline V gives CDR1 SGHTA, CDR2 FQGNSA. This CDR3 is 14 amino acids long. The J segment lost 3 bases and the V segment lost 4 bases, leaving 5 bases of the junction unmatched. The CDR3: CASSSSTGVYEQYF. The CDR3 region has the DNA TGTGCCAGCAGCTCCTCGACAGGGGTCTACGAGCAGTACTTC.

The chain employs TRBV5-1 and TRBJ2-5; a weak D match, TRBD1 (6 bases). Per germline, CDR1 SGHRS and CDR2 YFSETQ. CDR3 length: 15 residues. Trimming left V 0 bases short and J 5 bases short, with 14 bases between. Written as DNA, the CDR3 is TGCGCCAGCAGCTTGGTGCTACAGGGCCGGGAGACCCAGTACTTC. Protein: CASSLVLQGRETQYF.

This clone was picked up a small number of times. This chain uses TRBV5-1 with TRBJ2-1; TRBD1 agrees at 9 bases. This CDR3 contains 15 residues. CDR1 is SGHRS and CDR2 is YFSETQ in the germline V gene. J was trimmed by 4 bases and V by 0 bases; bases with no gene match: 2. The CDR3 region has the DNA TGCGCCAGCAGCTTGGTAGGGACAGGGTACAATGAGCAGTTCTTC. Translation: CASSLVGTGYNEQFF. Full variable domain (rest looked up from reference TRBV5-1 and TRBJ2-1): KAGVTQTPRYLIKTRGQQVTLSCSPISGHRSVSWYQQTPGQGLQFLFEYFSETQRNKGNFPGRFSGRQFSNSRSEMNVSTLELGDSALYLCASSLVGTGYNEQFFGPGTRLTVL.

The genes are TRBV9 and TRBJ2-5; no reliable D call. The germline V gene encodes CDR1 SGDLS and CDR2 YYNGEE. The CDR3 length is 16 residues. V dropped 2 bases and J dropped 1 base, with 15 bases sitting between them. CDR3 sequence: CASSVGLQSSQETQYF. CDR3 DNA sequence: TGTGCCAGCAGCGTTGGTTTACAGTCGTCCCAAGAGACCCAGTACTTC.

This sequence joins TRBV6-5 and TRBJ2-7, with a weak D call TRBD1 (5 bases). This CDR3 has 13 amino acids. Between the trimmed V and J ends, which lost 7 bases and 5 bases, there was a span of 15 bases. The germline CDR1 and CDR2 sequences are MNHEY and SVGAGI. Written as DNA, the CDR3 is TGTGCCAGCAAAAACCCAGGGAATGACGAGCAGTACTTC. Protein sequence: CASKNPGNDEQYF.

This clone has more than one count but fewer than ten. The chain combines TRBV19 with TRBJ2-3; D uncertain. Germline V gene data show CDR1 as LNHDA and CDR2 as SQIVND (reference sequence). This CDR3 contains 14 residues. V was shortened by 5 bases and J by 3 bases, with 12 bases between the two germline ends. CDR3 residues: CASSPLTETDTQYF. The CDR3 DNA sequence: TGTGCCAGTAGTCCTCTAACCGAGACAGATACGCAGTATTTT.

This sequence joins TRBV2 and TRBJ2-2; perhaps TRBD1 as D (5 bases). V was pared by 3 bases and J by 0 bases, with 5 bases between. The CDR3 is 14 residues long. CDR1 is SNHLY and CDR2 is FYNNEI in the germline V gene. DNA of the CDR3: TGTGCCAGCAGTGACAGGGCGAACACCGGGGAGCTGTTTTTT. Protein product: CASSDRANTGELFF.

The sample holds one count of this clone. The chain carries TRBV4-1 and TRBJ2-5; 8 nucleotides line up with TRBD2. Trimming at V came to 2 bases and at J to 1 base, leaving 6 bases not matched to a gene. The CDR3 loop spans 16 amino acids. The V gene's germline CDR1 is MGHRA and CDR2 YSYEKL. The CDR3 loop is CASSQTAGGSQETQYF. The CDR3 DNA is TGCGCCAGCAGCCAAACGGCGGGGGGTTCCCAAGAGACCCAGTACTTC.

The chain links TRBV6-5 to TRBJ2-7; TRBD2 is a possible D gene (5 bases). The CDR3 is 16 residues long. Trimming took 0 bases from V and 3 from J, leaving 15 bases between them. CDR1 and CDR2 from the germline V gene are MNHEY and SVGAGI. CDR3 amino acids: CASSYSRESTLYEQYF. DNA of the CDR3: TGTGCCAGCAGTTACTCTCGGGAATCGACTCTCTACGAGCAGTACTTC.

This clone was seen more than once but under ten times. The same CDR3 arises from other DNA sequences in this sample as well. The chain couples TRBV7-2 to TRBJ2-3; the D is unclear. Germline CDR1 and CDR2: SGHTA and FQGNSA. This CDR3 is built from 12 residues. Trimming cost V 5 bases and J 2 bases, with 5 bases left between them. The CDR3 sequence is CASSPFTDTQYF. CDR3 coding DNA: TGTGCCAGCAGCCCCTTCACAGATACGCAGTATTTT.

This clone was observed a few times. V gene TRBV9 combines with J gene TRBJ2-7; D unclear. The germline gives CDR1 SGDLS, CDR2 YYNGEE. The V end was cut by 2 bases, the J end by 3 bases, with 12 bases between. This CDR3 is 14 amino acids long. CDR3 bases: TGTGCCAGCAGCGTGGGCCTCCCTGACTACGAGCAGTACTTC. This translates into CASSVGLPDYEQYF.

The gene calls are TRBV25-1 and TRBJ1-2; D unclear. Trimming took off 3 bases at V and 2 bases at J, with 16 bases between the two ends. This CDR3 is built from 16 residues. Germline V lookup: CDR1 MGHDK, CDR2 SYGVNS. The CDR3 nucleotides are TGTGCCAGCAGTGACTCGGGAGTGGTGACCAACTATGGCTACACCTTC. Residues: CASSDSGVVTNYGYTF.

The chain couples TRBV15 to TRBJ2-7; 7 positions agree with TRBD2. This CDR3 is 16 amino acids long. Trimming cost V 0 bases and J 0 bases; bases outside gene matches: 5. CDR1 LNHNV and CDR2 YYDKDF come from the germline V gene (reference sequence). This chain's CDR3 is CATSRDQAGYSYEQYF. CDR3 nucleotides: TGTGCCACCAGCAGAGATCAAGCGGGATACTCCTACGAGCAGTACTTC.

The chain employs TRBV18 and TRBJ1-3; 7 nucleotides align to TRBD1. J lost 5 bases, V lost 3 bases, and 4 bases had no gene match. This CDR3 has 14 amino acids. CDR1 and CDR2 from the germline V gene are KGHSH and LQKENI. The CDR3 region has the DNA TGTGCCAGCTCACCGCCGGGACAGAGAAACACCATATATTTT. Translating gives CASSPPGQRNTIYF.

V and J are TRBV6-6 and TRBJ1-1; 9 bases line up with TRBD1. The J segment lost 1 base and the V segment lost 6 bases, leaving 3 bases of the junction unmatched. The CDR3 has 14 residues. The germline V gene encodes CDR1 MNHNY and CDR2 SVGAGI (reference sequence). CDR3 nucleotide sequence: TGTGCCAGCAGCCGACAGGGGGGGAACACTGAAGCTTTCTTT. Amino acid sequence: CASSRQGGNTEAFF.

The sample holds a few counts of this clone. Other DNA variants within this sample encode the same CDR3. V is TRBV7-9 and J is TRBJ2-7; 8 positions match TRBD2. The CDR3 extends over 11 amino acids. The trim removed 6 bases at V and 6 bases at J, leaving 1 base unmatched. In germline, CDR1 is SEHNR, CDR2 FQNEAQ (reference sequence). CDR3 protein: CASRAGGEQYF. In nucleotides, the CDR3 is TGTGCCAGCAGGGCGGGGGGCGAGCAGTACTTC.

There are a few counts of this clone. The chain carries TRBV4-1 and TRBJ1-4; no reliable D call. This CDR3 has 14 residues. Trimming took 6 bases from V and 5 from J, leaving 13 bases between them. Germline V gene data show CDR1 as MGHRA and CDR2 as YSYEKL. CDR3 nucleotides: TGCGCCAGCAGTCGGAGTTCCCAGAATGAAAAACTGTTTTTT. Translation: CASSRSSQNEKLFF.

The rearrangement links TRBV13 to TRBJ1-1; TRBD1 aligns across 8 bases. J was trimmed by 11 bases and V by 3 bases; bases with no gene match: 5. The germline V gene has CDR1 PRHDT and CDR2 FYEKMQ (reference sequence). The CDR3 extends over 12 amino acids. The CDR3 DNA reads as TGTGCCAGCAGCTTTCAGGGGGCGCAGGCTTTCTTT. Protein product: CASSFQGAQAFF. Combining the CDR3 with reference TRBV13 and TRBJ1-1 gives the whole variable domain AAGVIQSPRHLIKEKRETATLKCYPIPRHDTVYWYQQGPGQDPQFLISFYEKMQSDKGSIPDRFSAQQFSDYHSELNMSSLELGDSALYFCASSFQGAQAFFGQGTRLTVV.

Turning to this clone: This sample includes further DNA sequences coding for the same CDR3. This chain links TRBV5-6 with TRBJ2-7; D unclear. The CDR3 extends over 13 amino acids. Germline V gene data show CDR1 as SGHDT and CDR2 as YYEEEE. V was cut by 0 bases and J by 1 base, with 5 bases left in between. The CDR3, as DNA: TGTGCCAGCAGCTTGGGACAATCCTACGAGCAGTACTTC. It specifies CASSLGQSYEQYF.

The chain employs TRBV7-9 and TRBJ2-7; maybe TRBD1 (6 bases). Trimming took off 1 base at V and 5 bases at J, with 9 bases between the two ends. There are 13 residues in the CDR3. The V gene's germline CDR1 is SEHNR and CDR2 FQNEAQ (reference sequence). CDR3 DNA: TGTGCCAGCAGCTTAGGGACAGTAAACGAGCAGTACTTC. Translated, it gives CASSLGTVNEQYF. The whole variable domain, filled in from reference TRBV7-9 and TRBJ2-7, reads DTGVSQNPRHKITKRGQNVTFRCDPISEHNRLYWYRQTLGQGPEFLTYFQNEAQLEKSRLLSDRFSAERPKGSFSTLEIQRTEQGDSAMYLCASSLGTVNEQYFGPGTRLTVT.

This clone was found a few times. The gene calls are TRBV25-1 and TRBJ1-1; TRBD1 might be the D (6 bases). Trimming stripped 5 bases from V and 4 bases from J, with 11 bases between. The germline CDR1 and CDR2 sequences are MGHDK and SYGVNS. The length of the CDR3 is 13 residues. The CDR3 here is CASSNRVSTEAFF. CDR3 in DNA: TGTGCCAGCAGTAACAGGGTCAGCACTGAAGCTTTCTTT.